This T cell receptor beta chain was sequenced during a study of shared clonotypes between healthy human individuals. The germline CDR1 and CDR2 sequences are MNHNY and SVGAGI (reference sequence). This CDR3 spans 11 amino acids. Trimming shortened V by 6 bases and J by 2 bases, and 3 bases separated the two germline ends. Memory CD4+ cells were the fraction left after CD45RA+ naive selection. Template for every sorted-subset replicate PCR totaled roughly 210 ng DNA, 25,000 to 30,000 T cell genomes. Authors' analysis steps: From ImmunoSEQ came sequences covering only the junction and carrying no quality scores, so filtering differed. Some clones are missing from TCRdb's copy, which holds only in-frame ones; the method was immunoSEQ multiplex PCR. V, J and clone size reflect that table, while D and trimming were determined from the DNA. The data contain around 990,000 clones, 70% to 85% of them singletons.

Points on this clone: A far larger clone is one base from this, pointing to a likely read error.

Material: memory CD4+ T cells from PBMCs. Subset indicated: CD45RA-negative fraction. This clonotype was obtained from a man between 18 and 29 years old in good health. Some clones in this sample may be carry-over from other donors' samples. The chain joins TRBV6-6 to TRBJ2-3; D uncertain. The CDR3 DNA reads as TGTGCCAGCAGCCACACAGATACGCAGTATTTT. The encoded protein is CASSHTDTQYF.